This is a list of T cell receptor beta chains from one sample in a study of T-cell reconstitution after alpha-beta-depleted transplantation in children. Via MiXCR, TCRdb re-called the PCR reads, giving one row per CDR3 protein. In the table there are about 600,000 distinct CDR3 sequences, more than 20% of which are singletons. The source material was PBMCs, mostly from graft donor cells, sampled 360 days after TCRalphabeta/CD19-depleted stem cell transplant. These receptors were taken from a boy less than two years old who had a stem cell transplant for acute myeloid leukemia, so the T cells may come from the graft donor. Both conserved end residues are part of each CDR3. The order of the fields is V gene, J gene, clone size, D gene, CDR3 protein, CDR3 DNA. D genes are given only for firm matches. Some rows mark clone size as missing; the rest say once, few, many or name a class of expanded clone.

v_call: TRBV19
j_call: TRBJ2-3
clone_size: many
d_call: .
cdr3_aa: CASSALASNTDTQYF
cdr3_nt: TGTGCCAGTAGTGCCCTAGCTTCAAACACAGATACGCAGTATTTT

v_call: TRBV18
j_call: TRBJ2-5
clone_size: many
d_call: .
cdr3_aa: CASSPPEPGETQYF
cdr3_nt: TGTGCCAGCTCACCTCCGGAGCCCGGAGAGACCCAGTACTTC

v_call: TRBV20-1
j_call: TRBJ1-5
clone_size: .
d_call: .
cdr3_aa: CSAEHPGLINQPQHF
cdr3_nt: TGCAGTGCGGAGCATCCGGGACTGATAAATCAGCCCCAGCATTTT

v_call: TRBV10-3
j_call: TRBJ1-6
clone_size: many
d_call: .
cdr3_aa: CAISGFLGNSPLHF
cdr3_nt: TGTGCCATCAGTGGATTCTTGGGAAATTCACCCCTCCACTTT

v_call: TRBV18
j_call: TRBJ2-5
clone_size: many
d_call: .
cdr3_aa: CASSRQETQYF
cdr3_nt: TGTGCCAGCAGCCGACAAGAGACCCAGTACTTC

v_call: TRBV7-2
j_call: TRBJ2-3
clone_size: .
d_call: .
cdr3_aa: CASSLDGSPFDTQYF
cdr3_nt: TGTGCCAGCAGCTTGGACGGGTCCCCGTTCGATACGCAGTATTTT

v_call: TRBV29-1
j_call: TRBJ2-3
clone_size: many
d_call: .
cdr3_aa: CSVFTSGADTQYF
cdr3_nt: TGCAGCGTTTTCACCTCCGGCGCAGATACGCAGTATTTT

v_call: TRBV9
j_call: TRBJ2-1
clone_size: once
d_call: TRBD2
cdr3_aa: CASSEAGGPSNEQFF
cdr3_nt: TGTGCCAGCAGCGAGGCGGGGGGGCCTAGTAATGAGCAGTTCTTC

v_call: TRBV19
j_call: TRBJ2-2
clone_size: .
d_call: TRBD2
cdr3_aa: CASSIEATSQGGELFF
cdr3_nt: TGTGCCAGTAGTATAGAAGCGACTAGCCAAGGCGGGGAGCTGTTTTTT

v_call: TRBV10-2
j_call: TRBJ2-1
clone_size: .
d_call: TRBD1
cdr3_aa: CATRQGPYNEQFF
cdr3_nt: TGCGCCACCAGACAGGGACCCTACAATGAGCAGTTCTTC

v_call: TRBV6-1
j_call: TRBJ1-1
clone_size: .
d_call: .
cdr3_aa: CASSGRGENTEAFF
cdr3_nt: TGTGCCAGCAGTGGGCGAGGGGAGAACACTGAAGCTTTCTTT

v_call: TRBV20-1
j_call: TRBJ2-5
clone_size: few
d_call: .
cdr3_aa: CSARDPFKGETQYF
cdr3_nt: TGCAGTGCTAGAGATCCGTTCAAAGGGGAGACCCAGTACTTC

v_call: TRBV12-3/TRBV12-4
j_call: TRBJ2-1
clone_size: .
d_call: .
cdr3_aa: CASSWTVYNEQFF
cdr3_nt: TGTGCCAGCAGTTGGACCGTCTACAATGAGCAGTTCTTC

v_call: TRBV9
j_call: TRBJ2-5
clone_size: many
d_call: .
cdr3_aa: CASSGPRGEETQYF
cdr3_nt: TGTGCCAGCAGCGGGCCCCGGGGCGAAGAGACCCAGTACTTC

v_call: TRBV29-1
j_call: TRBJ1-1
clone_size: many
d_call: .
cdr3_aa: CSVLNTEAFF
cdr3_nt: TGCAGCGTGTTGAACACTGAAGCTTTCTTT

v_call: TRBV27
j_call: TRBJ2-1
clone_size: .
d_call: TRBD1
cdr3_aa: CASSFHPRDRGVDEQFF
cdr3_nt: TGTGCCAGCAGTTTTCACCCCCGGGACAGGGGAGTGGATGAGCAGTTCTTC

v_call: TRBV12-3/TRBV12-4
j_call: TRBJ2-1
clone_size: few
d_call: .
cdr3_aa: CATTNGYEQFF
cdr3_nt: TGTGCCACCACCAATGGGTATGAGCAGTTCTTC

v_call: TRBV10-3
j_call: TRBJ2-2
clone_size: .
d_call: TRBD2
cdr3_aa: CATQTGASGSTNTGELFF
cdr3_nt: TGTGCCACCCAAACCGGGGCTAGCGGGTCCACGAACACCGGGGAGCTGTTTTTT

v_call: TRBV12-5
j_call: TRBJ1-3
clone_size: .
d_call: .
cdr3_aa: CASGLVVAGPSTSGNTIYF
cdr3_nt: TGTGCTAGTGGTTTGGTAGTCGCAGGGCCTTCTACCTCTGGAAACACCATATATTTT

v_call: TRBV7-9
j_call: TRBJ2-7
clone_size: .
d_call: .
cdr3_aa: CASSPRQALSYEQYF
cdr3_nt: TGTGCCAGCAGCCCCCGACAGGCCCTCTCCTACGAGCAGTACTTC

v_call: TRBV7-8
j_call: TRBJ2-2
clone_size: many
d_call: TRBD2
cdr3_aa: CASSLGLAGMNTGELFF
cdr3_nt: TGTGCCAGCAGCTTAGGGCTAGCGGGTATGAACACCGGGGAGCTGTTTTTT

v_call: TRBV20-1
j_call: TRBJ1-6
clone_size: few
d_call: .
cdr3_aa: CSAPRTGLALHF
cdr3_nt: TGCAGTGCTCCCAGGACGGGATTAGCCCTCCACTTT

v_call: TRBV20-1
j_call: TRBJ2-7
clone_size: many
d_call: .
cdr3_aa: CSARLEGYEQYF
cdr3_nt: TGCAGTGCTAGATTGGAGGGTTACGAGCAGTACTTC

v_call: TRBV7-6
j_call: TRBJ2-2
clone_size: once
d_call: .
cdr3_aa: CASSLARLDTGELFF
cdr3_nt: TGTGCCAGCAGCTTAGCCAGGTTGGACACCGGGGAGCTGTTTTTT

v_call: TRBV4-3
j_call: TRBJ2-3
clone_size: few
d_call: .
cdr3_aa: CASSQERGGPDTQYF
cdr3_nt: TGCGCCAGCAGCCAAGAAAGGGGGGGACCAGATACGCAGTATTTT

v_call: TRBV5-6
j_call: TRBJ2-3
clone_size: .
d_call: TRBD2
cdr3_aa: CASSLAGTSPTDTQYF
cdr3_nt: TGTGCCAGCAGCTTGGCCGGGACTAGCCCGACAGATACGCAGTATTTT

v_call: TRBV6-2/TRBV6-3
j_call: TRBJ2-1
clone_size: few
d_call: .
cdr3_aa: CASSYPGTLYNEQFF
cdr3_nt: TGTGCCAGCAGTTACCCCGGGACACTTTACAATGAGCAGTTCTTC

v_call: TRBV12-3/TRBV12-4
j_call: TRBJ2-5
clone_size: .
d_call: .
cdr3_aa: CASSLGARVETQYF
cdr3_nt: TGTGCCAGCAGTTTGGGGGCGAGGGTAGAGACCCAGTACTTC

v_call: TRBV7-9
j_call: TRBJ1-1
clone_size: .
d_call: .
cdr3_aa: CASSSLIRENTEAFF
cdr3_nt: TGTGCCAGCAGCTCATTGATACGGGAGAACACTGAAGCTTTCTTT

v_call: TRBV12-3/TRBV12-4
j_call: TRBJ2-5
clone_size: few
d_call: .
cdr3_aa: CASIRGGRSRETQYF
cdr3_nt: TGTGCCAGCATTAGGGGTGGCAGGTCTAGGGAGACCCAGTACTTC

v_call: TRBV11-3
j_call: TRBJ2-3
clone_size: .
d_call: TRBD2
cdr3_aa: CASSLGGGTTDTQYF
cdr3_nt: TGTGCCAGCAGCTTAGGCGGGGGGACCACAGATACGCAGTATTTT

v_call: TRBV20-1
j_call: TRBJ1-2
clone_size: few
d_call: .
cdr3_aa: CSARVQDSQNYGYTF
cdr3_nt: TGCAGTGCTAGAGTCCAGGACAGCCAAAACTATGGCTACACCTTC

v_call: TRBV20-1
j_call: TRBJ1-2
clone_size: few
d_call: .
cdr3_aa: CSARVPPGCYTF
cdr3_nt: TGCAGTGCTAGGGTCCCTCCAGGGTGTTACACCTTC

v_call: TRBV29-1
j_call: TRBJ1-4
clone_size: .
d_call: .
cdr3_aa: CSWSRGGDEKLFF
cdr3_nt: TGCAGCTGGTCGAGGGGAGGGGATGAAAAACTGTTTTTT

v_call: TRBV4-2
j_call: TRBJ2-3
clone_size: few
d_call: .
cdr3_aa: CASSQDGGASTDTQYF
cdr3_nt: TGCGCCAGCAGCCAAGATGGGGGCGCTAGCACAGATACGCAGTATTTT

v_call: TRBV6-5
j_call: TRBJ1-2
clone_size: .
d_call: TRBD1
cdr3_aa: CASSRRDSHYGYTF
cdr3_nt: TGTGCCAGCAGCCGCCGGGACAGCCACTATGGCTACACCTTC

v_call: TRBV20-1
j_call: TRBJ2-2
clone_size: .
d_call: .
cdr3_aa: CSAREKPGIRDGELFF
cdr3_nt: TGCAGTGCTAGAGAGAAACCCGGGATCCGAGACGGGGAGCTGTTTTTT

v_call: TRBV7-9
j_call: TRBJ1-2
clone_size: .
d_call: .
cdr3_aa: CASSPVVHGYTF
cdr3_nt: TGTGCCAGCAGCCCCGTGGTGCATGGCTACACCTTC

v_call: TRBV20-1
j_call: TRBJ1-6
clone_size: .
d_call: .
cdr3_aa: CSAKYTTALHF
cdr3_nt: TGCAGTGCTAAATACACCACAGCCCTCCACTTT

v_call: TRBV7-2
j_call: TRBJ1-3
clone_size: few
d_call: .
cdr3_aa: CASSILTGFSGNTIYF
cdr3_nt: TGTGCCAGCAGCATACTCACAGGGTTCTCTGGAAACACCATATATTTT

v_call: TRBV6-5
j_call: TRBJ2-1
clone_size: many
d_call: .
cdr3_aa: CASSYSRRNNEQFF
cdr3_nt: TGTGCCAGCAGTTACTCGCGCAGGAACAATGAGCAGTTCTTC

v_call: TRBV12-3/TRBV12-4
j_call: TRBJ1-1
clone_size: .
d_call: .
cdr3_aa: CASSFRGEAFF
cdr3_nt: TGTGCCAGCAGTTTTCGTGGTGAAGCTTTCTTT

v_call: TRBV15
j_call: TRBJ2-7
clone_size: .
d_call: TRBD1
cdr3_aa: CATSRYRDSPPDEQYF
cdr3_nt: TGTGCCACCAGCAGATACCGGGACAGCCCTCCCGACGAGCAGTACTTC

v_call: TRBV5-1
j_call: TRBJ2-1
clone_size: .
d_call: TRBD2
cdr3_aa: CASSPTSGVPFEQFF
cdr3_nt: TGCGCCAGCAGCCCCACTAGCGGGGTTCCATTTGAGCAGTTCTTC

v_call: TRBV2
j_call: TRBJ2-4
clone_size: once
d_call: .
cdr3_aa: CASSEGAGNIQYF
cdr3_nt: TGTGCCAGCAGTGAGGGGGCCGGAAACATTCAGTACTTC

v_call: TRBV29-1
j_call: TRBJ2-1
clone_size: many
d_call: TRBD1
cdr3_aa: CSGDRGLEEQFF
cdr3_nt: TGCAGCGGGGACAGGGGGCTTGAGGAGCAGTTCTTC

v_call: TRBV7-3
j_call: TRBJ2-1
clone_size: .
d_call: TRBD1
cdr3_aa: CASSLGDRVPEQFF
cdr3_nt: TGTGCCAGCAGCTTAGGGGACAGGGTGCCTGAGCAGTTCTTC

v_call: TRBV20-1
j_call: TRBJ1-5
clone_size: many
d_call: .
cdr3_aa: CSASQQGNQPQHF
cdr3_nt: TGCAGTGCTAGTCAACAGGGAAATCAGCCCCAGCATTTT

v_call: TRBV10-3
j_call: TRBJ2-7
clone_size: .
d_call: TRBD2
cdr3_aa: CAIRSGGGSSYEQYF
cdr3_nt: TGTGCCATCAGAAGTGGCGGGGGGAGCTCCTACGAGCAGTACTTC

v_call: TRBV2
j_call: TRBJ2-1
clone_size: .
d_call: .
cdr3_aa: CASSERRGDNNEQFF
cdr3_nt: TGTGCCAGCAGTGAAAGACGGGGGGACAACAATGAGCAGTTCTTC

v_call: TRBV20-1
j_call: TRBJ1-2
clone_size: .
d_call: .
cdr3_aa: CSASSPASRNYGYTF
cdr3_nt: TGCAGTGCTTCCTCTCCGGCGTCAAGGAACTATGGCTACACCTTC

v_call: TRBV12-3/TRBV12-4
j_call: TRBJ2-1
clone_size: few
d_call: TRBD2
cdr3_aa: CASSFYGEGNEQFF
cdr3_nt: TGTGCCAGCAGTTTCTACGGGGAGGGGAATGAGCAGTTCTTC

v_call: TRBV15
j_call: TRBJ2-1
clone_size: few
d_call: .
cdr3_aa: CATSRVATYNEQFF
cdr3_nt: TGTGCCACCAGCAGAGTAGCCACTTACAATGAGCAGTTCTTC

v_call: TRBV7-2
j_call: TRBJ2-3
clone_size: .
d_call: TRBD2
cdr3_aa: CASSLRGGPGDTQYF
cdr3_nt: TGTGCCAGCAGCTTACGGGGGGGGCCCGGGGATACGCAGTATTTT